Listed here are 8 T cell receptor beta chains from one sample, sequenced in a study of blood T cell repertoires in COVID-19. Sequencing was performed with immunoSEQ multiplex PCR; in TCRdb, only in-frame clones are kept and a portion is missing. The data contain fewer than 250,000 clones, roughly 90% of them seen just once; the ten biggest clones take up approximately 2.8%. The sequencing input was PBMCs or T cells enriched from blood (not recorded which). The receptors were gathered from a woman aged 25 to 39 with acute COVID-19.

This rearrangement joins TRBV10-3 to TRBJ1-1; tentative D call: TRBD1 (5 bases). The CDR3 length is 12 residues. Germline V CDR1 and CDR2: ENHRY, SYGVKD. V shed 3 bases and J shed 7 bases, with 9 bases lying between them. The CDR3 DNA follows: TGTGCCATCAGTGACACCGGGGGTGAAGCTTTCTTT. Encoded protein: CAISDTGGEAFF.

The CDR3 sequence is CASSQAGTELAKNIQYF. The CDR3, as DNA: TGCGCCAGCAGCCAAGCCGGGACAGAGCTAGCCAAAAACATTCAGTACTTC. The V gene is TRBV4-3, the J gene TRBJ2-4; 7 nucleotides match TRBD1. Germline CDR1 LGHNA, CDR2 YSLEER. J gave up 0 bases and V 1 base, and 6 bases lay outside the gene matches. The length of the CDR3 is 17 residues.

The chain's CDR3 is CATSRGQGGTNEKLFF. DNA of the CDR3: TGTGCCACCAGCAGAGGACAGGGCGGCACTAATGAAAAACTGTTTTTT. The chain recombines TRBV15 with TRBJ1-4; TRBD1 matches 7 bases. This CDR3 has 16 amino acids. The germline CDR1 and CDR2 sequences are LNHNV and YYDKDF (reference sequence). The V and J ends lost 1 base and 2 bases, in that order; junction bases with no gene match: 4.

The chain carries TRBV4-1 and TRBJ1-5, with D uncertain. V was clipped by 0 bases and J by 5 bases, with 8 bases between them. Germline lookup yields CDR1 MGHRA and CDR2 YSYEKL. The CDR3 totals 14 residues. CDR3 protein: CASSQEGGYQPQHF. Written as DNA, the CDR3 is TGCGCCAGCAGCCAAGAGGGAGGGTATCAGCCCCAGCATTTT.

As regards this clone: The junction departs from germline at one end; a sequencing error may be responsible. Other DNA sequences in this sample translate to the same CDR3. The CDR3 bases are TGTGCCACTGACAGGGCCCTAAATTCGCCCCTCCACTTT. Protein sequence: CATDRALNSPLHF. The chain is built from TRBV5-8 and TRBJ1-6, with 7 bases that match TRBD1. The CDR3 totals 13 residues. Germline CDR1 and CDR2: SGHTS and YDEGEE.

The V and J genes are TRBV11-1 and TRBJ1-1; D unresolved. The V end was cut by 3 bases, the J end by 4 bases, with 12 bases between. The CDR3 is 14 residues long. Germline CDR1 is SGHAT and CDR2 is FQDESV (reference sequence). The CDR3 here is CASSLEVVSTEAFF. The CDR3, as DNA: TGTGCCAGCAGCTTGGAGGTGGTTAGCACTGAAGCTTTCTTT.

The rearrangement links TRBV5-1 to TRBJ2-1; 11 bases match TRBD2. Germline V gives CDR1 SGHRS, CDR2 YFSETQ. CDR3 length: 17 amino acids. Losses at the gene ends were 4 bases for V and 4 bases for J; bases not matched to a gene: 10. The DNA of the CDR3 is TGCGCCAGCAGCCTTCCCGTGACTAGCGGGGTGTACAATGAGCAGTTCTTC. It encodes CASSLPVTSGVYNEQFF.

The CDR3 DNA is TGTGCCAGCAGCCCTGACAGGAGGGGGGAGCTGTTTTTT. This encodes CASSPDRRGELFF. The gene calls are TRBV7-9 and TRBJ2-2; a possible D gene is TRBD1 (6 bases). The V and J ends lost 5 bases and 8 bases respectively, with 12 bases between them. Germline CDR1 SEHNR, CDR2 FQNEAQ (reference sequence). This CDR3 contains 13 residues.